The T cell receptor (beta chain) described here comes from a study of blood T cell repertoires in COVID-19. Clones were sequenced by immunoSEQ multiplex PCR, and TCRdb holds only the in-frame ones, with some missing. Of 350,000 to 400,000 clones in the sample, 70% to 90% were seen once. The TCR comes from a woman aged 55-70 years with COVID-19, enrolled during active disease. Sequenced input: peripheral blood.

DNA for the CDR3: TGTGCCAGCAGTTATATAGCGGGGGGATACAATGAGCAGTTCTTC. Its translation: CASSYIAGGYNEQFF. The chain recombines TRBV6-6 with TRBJ2-1; TRBD2 aligns across 10 bases. The CDR3 extends over 15 amino acids. Germline V lookup: CDR1 MNHNY, CDR2 SVGAGI (reference sequence). Trimming took 3 bases from V and 4 from J; bases not matched to a gene: 3.